One sample yielded the 20 T cell receptor beta chains listed below, sequenced in a study of T cells in Graves' hyperthyroidism and ophthalmopathy (dated by TCRdb to about 2019). Library preparation employed multiplex PCR. Sequencing was carried out with an Illumina HiSeq 2000. The TCR beta CDR3 regions were amplified from the RNA transcripts. The TCR CDR3 was subjected to a first round of RT-PCR using the HTBI primer set and the Qiagen OneStep RT-PCR kit. TCRdb itself trimmed the public reads at Q25 with fastp, ran MiXCR and retained productive beta chains. A single entry per CDR3 protein holds the most common genes and DNA from its merged rows. Across this sample there are about 610,000 distinct CDR3 sequences, with approximately 14% seen only once. Around 4% of the sample belongs to the ten largest clones. The material sequenced was blood. Every receptor here comes from a woman aged 40 to 49 with Graves' ophthalmopathy.

The rearrangement links TRBV18 to TRBJ2-7, with D tentatively TRBD2 (6 bases). Trimming cost V 0 bases and J 0 bases, with 9 bases left between them. CDR1 KGHSH and CDR2 LQKENI come from the germline V gene. The CDR3 is made up of 15 amino acids. CDR3: CASSPPGLSSYEQYF. As DNA, the CDR3 is TGTGCCAGCTCACCACCGGGACTGAGCTCCTACGAGCAGTACTTC.

This clonotype was observed at least ten times. This rearrangement joins TRBV30 to TRBJ2-4; D unclear. The CDR3 extends over 12 amino acids. Germline lookup yields CDR1 GTSNPN and CDR2 SVGIG (reference sequence). V shed 3 bases and J shed 1 base, with 4 bases lying between them. The CDR3 DNA reads as TGTGCCTGGAGCTCGGCCAAAAACATTCAGTACTTC. It translates to CAWSSAKNIQYF.

This clonotype has ten or more counts. The chain links TRBV5-1 to TRBJ2-7; 12 nucleotides agree with TRBD2. Germline assignment: CDR1 SGHRS and CDR2 YFSETQ. This CDR3 comprises 16 residues. The junction had 3 bases not matched to a gene; V was cut back by 1 base and J by 1 base. CDR3 protein: CASSLRTSGMSYEQYF. DNA for the CDR3: TGCGCCAGCAGCTTGCGGACTAGCGGGATGTCCTACGAGCAGTACTTC. Looking up the rest from reference TRBV5-1 and TRBJ2-7 gives the full variable domain: KAGVTQTPRYLIKTRGQQVTLSCSPISGHRSVSWYQQTPGQGLQFLFEYFSETQRNKGNFPGRFSGRQFSNSRSEMNVSTLELGDSALYLCASSLRTSGMSYEQYFGPGTRLTVT.

This clonotype appeared many times. The genes are TRBV6-6 and TRBJ1-1; 8 bases line up with TRBD1. The CDR3 consists of 19 residues. V was clipped by 2 bases and J by 0 bases; unmatched bases: 14. From germline, CDR1 is MNHNY and CDR2 SVGAGI (reference sequence). CDR3 residues: CASSYDPGQGGLMNTEAFF. The CDR3 region has the DNA TGTGCCAGCAGTTACGACCCCGGACAGGGTGGGCTCATGAACACTGAAGCTTTCTTT.

In its sample, this clonotype was seen many times. The chain joins TRBV19 to TRBJ1-1; D may be TRBD1 (5 bases). Germline lookup yields CDR1 LNHDA and CDR2 SQIVND (reference sequence). The CDR3 is made up of 12 amino acids. The ends were cut back, 6 bases at V and 8 bases at J, with 13 bases in the middle. The CDR3 is CASSKAGTEAFF. In nucleotides, the CDR3 is TGTGCCAGTAGCAAGGCCGGGACGGAAGCTTTCTTT.

This clonotype was seen many times. The chain links TRBV7-2 to TRBJ2-7; D is unresolved. Germline CDR1 SGHTA, CDR2 FQGNSA. V shed 2 bases and J shed 3 bases, with 11 bases lying between them. This CDR3 comprises 14 residues. Here the CDR3 reads CASSLLVWVYEQYF. The CDR3 DNA follows: TGTGCCAGCAGCTTACTAGTTTGGGTCTACGAGCAGTACTTC.

This clonotype was detected many times. This sequence joins TRBV20-1 and TRBJ2-7; 10 bases align to TRBD2. CDR1 and CDR2 from the germline V gene are DFQATT and SNEGSKA (reference sequence). CDR3 length: 14 residues. The V segment lost 2 bases and the J segment 6 bases; nucleotides outside the gene matches: 7. The CDR3 here is CSARTGAGGPEQYF. The CDR3 DNA is TGCAGTGCTAGAACCGGAGCGGGAGGGCCCGAGCAGTACTTC.

This clonotype was picked up many times. The rearrangement uses TRBV7-2 and TRBJ1-2; no reliable D call. The CDR3 is 13 residues long. Trimming removed 3 bases at V and 4 bases at J, with 9 bases between. Germline assignment: CDR1 SGHTA and CDR2 FQGNSA. CDR3 nucleotides: TGTGCCAGCAGCTTGGAACGGTCCTATGGCTACACCTTC. It is translated as CASSLERSYGYTF.

This clonotype occurred many times. This rearrangement joins TRBV7-8 to TRBJ2-7; 7 nucleotides match TRBD2. J was trimmed by 5 bases and V by 0 bases; bases with no gene match: 7. The CDR3 totals 15 residues. The germline V gene encodes CDR1 SGHVS and CDR2 FQNEAQ. In DNA, the CDR3 is TGTGCCAGCAGCTTAGCTGGCGGGAGAACTGACGAGCAGTACTTC. This gives the protein CASSLAGGRTDEQYF. The whole variable domain, filled in from reference TRBV7-8 and TRBJ2-7, reads GAGVSQSPRYKVAKRGQDVALRCDPISGHVSLFWYQQALGQGPEFLTYFQNEAQLDKSGLPSDRFFAERPEGSVSTLKIQRTQQEDSAVYLCASSLAGGRTDEQYFGPGTRLTVT.

This clonotype was counted ten times or more. The genes are TRBV11-2 and TRBJ1-1, with 8 bases lining up with TRBD1. V lost 5 bases, J lost 8 bases, and 4 bases stayed unmatched. The CDR3 has 12 residues. Germline loops: CDR1 SGHAT, CDR2 FQNNGV. This CDR3 reads CASSPWTGEAFF. CDR3 coding DNA: TGTGCCAGCAGCCCTTGGACAGGGGAAGCTTTCTTT. The entire variable domain, with the rest obtained from reference TRBV11-2 and TRBJ1-1, is as follows: EAGVAQSPRYKIIEKRQSVAFWCNPISGHATLYWYQQILGQGPKLLIQFQNNGVVDDSQLPKDRFSAERLKGVDSTLKIQPAKLEDSAVYLCASSPWTGEAFFGQGTRLTVV.

This sequence joins TRBV29-1 and TRBJ2-7; D is uncertain. Germline-derived CDR1 and CDR2 are SQVTM and ANQGSEA. The V end was cut by 7 bases, the J end by 0 bases, with 7 bases between. This CDR3 is built from 11 residues. The CDR3 loop is CSGLISYEQYF. The CDR3 coding sequence is TGCAGCGGACTTATCTCCTACGAGCAGTACTTC.

This clonotype was seen ten or more times. This chain connects TRBV5-1 to TRBJ1-2; tentative D call: TRBD1 (6 bases). V lost 0 bases and J 7 bases, leaving 13 bases between the germline ends. The V gene's germline CDR1 is SGHRS and CDR2 YFSETQ. This CDR3 is built from 14 residues. The CDR3 DNA sequence: TGCGCCAGCAGCTTGGACAGGGACCTTCTTGGCTACACCTTC. The encoded protein is CASSLDRDLLGYTF.

V is TRBV28 and J is TRBJ2-7, with D perhaps matching TRBD1 (6 bases). V gave up 2 bases and J gave up 5 bases, with 19 bases separating them. Germline CDR1 MDHEN, CDR2 SYDVKM. The CDR3 runs to 16 residues. CDR3 DNA sequence: TGTGCCAGCAGTTTAAGGCAGGGGATGTGGATCAACGAGCAGTACTTC. Translation gives CASSLRQGMWINEQYF.

This clonotype was detected many times. V usage is TRBV12-3 or TRBV12-4 and J usage is TRBJ2-7; 8 bases are shared with TRBD2. Germline trimming cut 8 bases from V and 6 bases from J; bases unmatched to any gene: 15. This CDR3 has 15 residues. The CDR3 reads CASGILPAGGGEQYF. CDR3 sequence (DNA): TGTGCCAGCGGAATCTTACCCGCGGGAGGCGGCGAGCAGTACTTC.

This clonotype occurred a few times. The genes are TRBV29-1 and TRBJ2-5; TRBD2 matches 8 bases. With 2 bases clipped from V and 6 bases from J, the junction kept 8 bases outside the gene matches. Germline CDR1 is SQVTM and CDR2 is ANQGSEA. CDR3 length: 14 amino acids. CDR3 sequence reads: CSVEWGSGRKTQYF. CDR3 nucleotides: TGCAGCGTTGAATGGGGGAGCGGGAGAAAGACCCAGTACTTC.

This clonotype showed up many times. This sequence joins TRBV27 and TRBJ1-2, with D perhaps TRBD1 (5 bases). Germline-derived CDR1 and CDR2 are MNHEY and SMNVEV (reference sequence). The CDR3 is made up of 15 amino acids. The V and J ends lost 5 bases and 4 bases respectively, with 17 bases between them. The CDR3 bases are TGTGCCAGCAGTCCCGGTGGGACCAGAGGCTATGGCTACACCTTC. Translated: CASSPGGTRGYGYTF.

Details on this clonotype: A clone one base away is much larger, so this may be a read error. The V and J genes are TRBV7-9 and TRBJ1-3, with D hard to call. Germline CDR1 reads SEHNR; CDR2 reads FQNEAQ (reference sequence). V lost 2 bases to trimming and J lost 3 bases, with 2 bases between them. This CDR3 has 12 residues. CDR3 in DNA: TGTGCCAGCAGCTTAATTGGAAACACCATATATTTT. Translated: CASSLIGNTIYF.

This clonotype was seen repeatedly, ten times or more. The genes are TRBV20-1 and TRBJ1-2; D is undetermined. This CDR3 has 13 residues. Trimming removed 0 bases at V and 3 bases at J, with 8 bases between. Germline-derived CDR1 and CDR2 are DFQATT and SNEGSKA (reference sequence). The CDR3 DNA sequence: TGCAGTGCTAGAGATCAGAGGGACTATGGCTACACCTTC. Translating gives CSARDQRDYGYTF.

This clonotype was counted ten times or more. V and J are TRBV12-3 or TRBV12-4 and TRBJ1-1; D call uncertain. The CDR3 runs 13 residues. V was shortened by 8 bases and J by 5 bases, with 15 bases between the two germline ends. The CDR3 loop is CASLPRGGTEAFF. CDR3 nucleotide sequence: TGTGCCAGCCTCCCGCGAGGAGGGACTGAAGCTTTCTTT.

This sequence joins TRBV19 and TRBJ1-5; D may be TRBD1 (5 bases). Germline V gives CDR1 LNHDA, CDR2 SQIVND (reference sequence). This CDR3 is 15 amino acids long. V was pared by 5 bases and J by 4 bases, with 15 bases between. The CDR3 protein is CASSLRGLDNQPQHF. The CDR3 DNA reads as TGTGCCAGTAGTTTAAGGGGCCTAGATAATCAGCCCCAGCATTTT.